This T cell receptor beta chain derives from a study of T-cell memory formation after mild COVID-19. Findings and limits, study-wide: Clonal second-wave expansions that peaked on day 37 had unconfirmed SARS-CoV-2 specificity. Pre-infection memory held some responding clones, suggesting pre-existing cross-reactive T cells responded. CD4+ clones that contracted lay mainly in CM and EM; CD8+ ones lay in EMRA.

Of note for this clonotype: The antigen is not known.

It was 5'RACE with constant-segment primers that produced the TCR alpha and TCR beta cDNA libraries, which carried sample barcodes and UMIs. TCRdb used MiXCR to reprocess the 5' RACE reads, holding one entry per CDR3 protein. The repertoire has 50,000 or so distinct CDR3 sequences, more than 10% of them found once; the top ten carry around 23%. Sequencing input: PBMCs or a T cell subset sorted from them (not recorded which). This TCR was sampled from a man younger than 35 who had mild COVID-19 (a few samples of this study predate the infection). Cell type and time point are not known.

For the CDR3, the DNA is TGCGCCAGCAGCCAAGCGGCACCGGGACAGAGCTCTGGGGCCAACGTCCTGACTTTC. Translated: CASSQAAPGQSSGANVLTF. The chain recombines TRBV4-3 with TRBJ2-6; 7 bases match TRBD1. V lost 1 base to trimming and J lost 0 bases; unmatched junction nucleotides: 9. Germline V CDR1 and CDR2: LGHNA, YSLEER. The CDR3 spans 19 residues.